The sequence of this T cell receptor (beta chain) was determined in a study of T-cell memory formation after mild COVID-19. Each CDR3 protein gets one entry after TCRdb re-called the 5' RACE reads with MiXCR. The data contain about 340,000 distinct CDR3 sequences, about 16% of them singletons. Germline V lookup: CDR1 DFQATT, CDR2 SNEGSKA (reference sequence). CDR3 length: 13 residues. Trimming cost V 6 bases and J 4 bases, with 13 bases left between them. The J gene is TRBJ1-5, the V gene TRBV20-1; a weak D match, TRBD1 (5 bases). Sequencing input: PBMCs or a T cell subset sorted from them (not recorded which). This sequence was found in a man between 18 and 29 years old who had mild COVID-19 (a few samples of this study predate the infection). Cell type and time point are not known. The CDR3 sequence: CSATGGGNQPQHF. The CDR3 DNA is TGCAGTGCCACCGGTGGGGGGAATCAGCCCCAGCATTTT.